Following are 32 T cell receptor beta chains from one sample sequenced in a study of T cell responses to AZD1222 COVID-19 vaccine. Only in-frame clones appear in the TCRdb table, and some are missing; sequencing was by immunoSEQ multiplex PCR. Among some 150,000 clones listed, around 87% were seen once. This specimen was peripheral blood, taken 28 days after the second AZD1222 dose. The receptor set was obtained from an adult who received the AZD1222 COVID-19 vaccine.

This chain joins TRBV4-3 and TRBJ2-3; TRBD2 agrees at 11 bases. Germline lookup yields CDR1 LGHNA and CDR2 YSLEER. Unmatched junction bases numbered 11, after V lost 0 bases and J lost 6 bases. This CDR3 contains 18 residues. CDR3 coding DNA: TGCGCCAGCAGCCAAGATCACCCGGCTAGCGGGAGGTCTGATACGCAGTATTTT. As protein: CASSQDHPASGRSDTQYF.

This clone has a handful of counts. The genes are TRBV6-2 or TRBV6-3 and TRBJ2-3, with 8 bases fitting TRBD2. V lost 4 bases and J lost 5; bases outside the gene matches: 8. There are 15 residues in the CDR3. CDR1 and CDR2 from the germline V gene are MNHEY and SVGEGT. The CDR3 nucleotides read TGTGCCAGCAGTTGGAATGTCCTAGCGGGAGATACGCAGTATTTT. Its translation is CASSWNVLAGDTQYF.

This sequence joins TRBV4-2 and TRBJ1-5, with TRBD1 as a possible D gene (6 bases). Trimming left V 3 bases short and J 6 bases short, with 15 bases between. The CDR3 spans 15 residues. In germline, CDR1 is LGHNA, CDR2 YNFKEQ. The CDR3 spells CASSQSTGSLQPQHF. The CDR3 nucleotides are TGTGCCAGCAGCCAGAGCACAGGGTCCCTTCAGCCCCAGCATTTT.

The chain is built from TRBV28 and TRBJ1-6, with 7 bases that match TRBD1. From germline, CDR1 is MDHEN and CDR2 SYDVKM. The trim removed 6 bases at V and 0 bases at J, leaving 8 bases unmatched. The length of the CDR3 is 17 residues. The CDR3 is CASRGDSFFSYNSPLHF. CDR3 bases: TGTGCCAGCAGGGGGGACAGCTTCTTCTCCTATAATTCACCCCTCCACTTT.

The chain carries TRBV7-2 and TRBJ2-3; 7 positions match TRBD2. The CDR3 is made up of 13 amino acids. Trimming took 10 bases from V and 4 from J; bases not matched to a gene: 8. The germline CDR1 and CDR2 sequences are SGHTA and FQGNSA. This CDR3 reads CATGLVGADTQYF. For the CDR3, the DNA is TGTGCCACAGGACTAGTAGGGGCAGATACGCAGTATTTT.

In its sample, this clone was seen once. The chain combines TRBV5-4 with TRBJ2-7, with TRBD2 matching over 8 bases. Germline CDR1 is SGHNT and CDR2 is YYREEE (reference sequence). V dropped 5 bases and J dropped 0; count of bases not matched to a gene: 7. This CDR3 is 15 amino acids long. The CDR3 DNA is TGTGCCAGCAGACCCCAACTAGCGGCCTCCTACGAGCAGTACTTC. It specifies CASRPQLAASYEQYF.

V usage is TRBV7-9 and J usage is TRBJ2-3; D remains unclear. Germline V gene sequence: CDR1 SEHNR, CDR2 FQNEAQ (reference sequence). The length of the CDR3 is 15 residues. V lost 2 bases and J 2 bases, leaving 11 bases between the germline ends. The DNA for the CDR3 is TGTGCCAGCAGCTTAAGGGCAGCAAACACAGATACGCAGTATTTT. Its translation: CASSLRAANTDTQYF.

In this sample, this clone turned up once. Other DNA sequences from this sample encode an identical CDR3 as well. This chain joins TRBV7-3 and TRBJ1-1; possibly TRBD1 for D (5 bases). Trimming left V 2 bases short and J 3 bases short, with 10 bases between. CDR3 size: 14 residues. Germline V gene data show CDR1 as SGHTA and CDR2 as FQGTGA. Written as DNA, the CDR3 is TGTGCCAGCAGCTTACTTGGCAGGGACACTGAAGCTTTCTTT. Its protein is CASSLLGRDTEAFF.

The gene calls are TRBV5-6 and TRBJ2-3; D call uncertain. This CDR3 has 14 amino acids. The germline gives CDR1 SGHDT, CDR2 YYEEEE. V shed 4 bases and J shed 2 bases, with 11 bases lying between them. CDR3 nucleotides: TGTGCCAGCAGCGCTAGATTCTTCACAGATACGCAGTATTTT. Protein product: CASSARFFTDTQYF.

This clone was observed a single time. As DNA, the CDR3 is TGTGCCAGCAGCAATTATGCTAGCGGGAGGCCCACCGGGGAGCTGTTTTTT. Its protein product is CASSNYASGRPTGELFF. This chain uses TRBV21-1 with TRBJ2-2; the tabulated D call, TRBD2, remains unverified against the DNA. TRBV21-1 is given as a pseudogene. CDR3 size: 17 residues.

The chain combines TRBV15 with TRBJ1-2; D is unclear. In germline, CDR1 is LNHNV, CDR2 YYDKDF (reference sequence). CDR3 length: 13 residues. Between the trimmed V and J ends, which lost 1 base and 7 bases, there was a span of 10 bases. The CDR3 reads CATSRGRTSGYTF. CDR3 nucleotide sequence: TGTGCCACCAGCAGAGGCAGGACGAGTGGCTACACCTTC.

This chain joins TRBV28 and TRBJ1-4; D unresolved. CDR3 size: 12 residues. The germline gives CDR1 MDHEN, CDR2 SYDVKM. V was trimmed by 8 bases and J by 7 bases, leaving 11 bases between them. CDR3 sequence (DNA): TGTGCCAGCCGGGCCTTGGGTGAAAAACTGTTTTTT. This translates into CASRALGEKLFF.

The chain links TRBV19 to TRBJ1-5; D call uncertain. Looked up from germline, CDR1 is LNHDA and CDR2 is SQIVND (reference sequence). The V end was cut by 7 bases, the J end by 1 base, with 14 bases between. The CDR3 has 15 residues. CDR3 nucleotides: TGTGCCAGTACCCCTGGGGTGGTGAGCAATCAGCCCCAGCATTTT. Translating it yields CASTPGVVSNQPQHF. Full variable domain (outside the CDR3, taken from reference TRBV19 and TRBJ1-5): DGGITQSPKYLFRKEGQNVTLSCEQNLNHDAMYWYRQDPGQGLRLIYYSQIVNDFQKGDIAEGYSVSREKKESFPLTVTSAQKNPTAFYLCASTPGVVSNQPQHFGDGTRLSIL.

The chain combines TRBV7-9 with TRBJ1-4; D is ambiguous. CDR1 SEHNR and CDR2 FQNEAQ come from the germline V gene (reference sequence). Between the trimmed V and J ends, which lost 8 bases and 0 bases, there was a span of 4 bases. The CDR3 sequence is 12 residues long. CDR3 residues: CASGPTNEKLFF. CDR3 DNA: TGTGCCAGCGGGCCAACTAATGAAAAACTGTTTTTT.

The V call is TRBV12-3 or TRBV12-4, the J call TRBJ1-5; 7 bases line up with TRBD1. The CDR3 length is 13 residues. The J segment lost 7 bases and the V segment lost 3 bases, leaving 3 bases of the junction unmatched. The CDR3 loop reads CASSFRGQQPQHF. CDR3 in DNA: TGTGCCAGCAGTTTTAGGGGGCAGCAGCCCCAGCATTTT.

The rearrangement links TRBV4-3 to TRBJ1-5; TRBD1 is a possible D gene (5 bases). Per germline, CDR1 LGHNA and CDR2 YSLEER. CDR3 length: 15 residues. V dropped 4 bases and J dropped 3 bases, with 13 bases sitting between them. The CDR3 loop is CASSLIRGTNQPQHF. CDR3 nucleotide sequence: TGCGCCAGCAGCCTTATAAGGGGTACCAATCAGCCCCAGCATTTT.

Here the CDR3 reads CASTVGWGRPTNTGELFF. CDR3 in DNA: TGTGCCAGCACCGTAGGATGGGGGAGGCCAACTAACACCGGGGAGCTGTTTTTT. The chain is built from TRBV28 and TRBJ2-2; possible D gene TRBD2, 6 bases. The CDR3 is made up of 18 amino acids. V shed 7 bases and J shed 2 bases, with 23 bases lying between them. Germline CDR1 and CDR2: MDHEN and SYDVKM. The full variable domain, with the rest looked up from reference TRBV28 and TRBJ2-2, is DVKVTQSSRYLVKRTGEKVFLECVQDMDHENMFWYRQDPGLGLRLIYFSYDVKMKEKGDIPEGYSVSREKKERFSLILESASTNQTSMYLCASTVGWGRPTNTGELFFGEGSRLTVL.

The chain carries TRBV6-1 and TRBJ2-6; 10 bases agree with TRBD1. Germline CDR1 MNHNS, CDR2 SASEGT. The CDR3 sequence is 20 residues long. The V segment lost 4 bases and the J segment 0 bases; nucleotides outside the gene matches: 12. The CDR3 is CASSAPLDRGSYSGANVLTF. For the CDR3, the DNA is TGTGCCAGCAGTGCGCCCTTGGACAGGGGGAGTTACTCTGGGGCCAACGTCCTGACTTTC.

The V call is TRBV6-5, the J call TRBJ1-1; a weak D match, TRBD1 (5 bases). From germline, CDR1 is MNHEY and CDR2 SVGAGI. CDR3 length: 14 amino acids. V lost 0 bases to trimming and J lost 1 base, with 6 bases between them. The CDR3 region has the DNA TGTGCCAGCAGTTACTCGGGACGGAACACTGAAGCTTTCTTT. This encodes CASSYSGRNTEAFF.

This clone came up once. The V and J genes are TRBV5-6 and TRBJ1-5; 8 bases align to TRBD1. CDR3 length equals 14 residues. The J segment lost 4 bases and the V segment lost 5 bases, leaving 5 bases of the junction unmatched. Per germline, CDR1 SGHDT and CDR2 YYEEEE. This CDR3 reads CASSRDRGNQPQHF. The CDR3 DNA follows: TGTGCCAGCAGTCGTGACAGGGGAAATCAGCCCCAGCATTTT.

The V gene is TRBV6-2 or TRBV6-3, the J gene TRBJ1-6; TRBD1 is a possible D gene (5 bases). CDR1 and CDR2 from the germline V gene are MNHEY and SVGEGT. The CDR3 sequence is 18 residues long. V lost 2 bases and J 0 bases, leaving 14 bases between the germline ends. The CDR3 reads CASSYGASAFSYNSPLHF. The CDR3, as DNA: TGTGCCAGCAGTTACGGGGCCTCGGCCTTCTCCTATAATTCACCCCTCCACTTT.

This clone was observed a few times. The chain joins TRBV6-5 to TRBJ1-6, with TRBD1 matching 8 bases. This CDR3 spans 12 amino acids. With V trimmed by 6 bases and J by 14 bases, 6 bases remained unmatched. Germline lookup yields CDR1 MNHEY and CDR2 SVGAGI. The DNA of the CDR3 is TGTGCCAGCAGCCCGGACAGGGTGGCCCTCCACTTT. Translated: CASSPDRVALHF.

The chain employs TRBV7-2 and TRBJ2-7; TRBD1 is a possible D gene (5 bases). The length of the CDR3 is 17 residues. V was clipped by 4 bases and J by 0 bases, with 19 bases between them. Germline V CDR1 and CDR2: SGHTA, FQGNSA. In nucleotides, the CDR3 is TGTGCCAGCAGCTCCTCAGTTAAGGGGATAAACTCCTACGAGCAGTACTTC. Translating it yields CASSSSVKGINSYEQYF.

This clone came up a few times. This sequence joins TRBV2 and TRBJ2-1; TRBD2 is a possible D gene (6 bases). Germline CDR1 and CDR2: SNHLY and FYNNEI. CDR3 length: 13 residues. Trimming removed 0 bases at V and 7 bases at J, with 7 bases between. In nucleotides, the CDR3 is TGTGCCAGCAGTGAAGCGGAGGGAAATGAGCAGTTCTTC. Amino acid sequence: CASSEAEGNEQFF.

This chain's CDR3 is CASSLLTDRTGNTIYF. The CDR3 coding sequence is TGTGCCAGCAGCCTCCTCACCGACCGTACTGGAAACACCATATATTTT. The rearrangement joins TRBV4-2 to TRBJ1-3; no clear D gene. This CDR3 contains 16 residues. Germline CDR1 LGHNA, CDR2 YNFKEQ. V lost 4 bases to trimming and J lost 2 bases, with 15 bases between them.

This clone occurred once. The rearrangement links TRBV7-3 to TRBJ2-1; 7 bases line up with TRBD2. V dropped 5 bases and J dropped 4; count of bases not matched to a gene: 8. Germline lookup yields CDR1 SGHTA and CDR2 FQGTGA. The CDR3 runs 15 residues. This chain's CDR3 is CASSISGDGYNEQFF. The CDR3 DNA sequence: TGTGCCAGCAGCATCAGCGGGGATGGTTACAATGAGCAGTTCTTC.

The chain employs TRBV4-1 and TRBJ2-1, with no clear D. The CDR3 length is 15 residues. In germline, CDR1 is MGHRA, CDR2 YSYEKL. The ends were cut back, 1 base at V and 4 bases at J, with 11 bases in the middle. CDR3 in amino acids: CASSQVPTTYNEQFF. Here the CDR3 DNA reads TGCGCCAGCAGCCAAGTCCCCACTACGTACAATGAGCAGTTCTTC.

The chain is built from TRBV2 and TRBJ2-2, with 9 bases lining up with TRBD2. Trimming removed 6 bases from V and 5 bases from J; junction bases left unmatched: 16. CDR1 and CDR2 from the germline V gene are SNHLY and FYNNEI. This CDR3 is built from 18 residues. CDR3 sequence (DNA): TGTGCCAGCAGCCTACGGGGGGCGGGAGGGCCTCGGACCGGGGAGCTGTTTTTT. Residues: CASSLRGAGGPRTGELFF. Filled out from reference TRBV2 and TRBJ2-2, the complete variable domain reads EPEVTQTPSHQVTQMGQEVILRCVPISNHLYFYWYRQILGQKVEFLVSFYNNEISEKSEIFDDQFSVERPDGSNFTLKIRSTKLEDSAMYFCASSLRGAGGPRTGELFFGEGSRLTVL.

This clone has only one observation. This rearrangement joins TRBV27 to TRBJ2-3; tentatively, D is TRBD1 (5 bases). Trimming took 9 bases from V and 3 from J, leaving 10 bases between them. This CDR3 comprises 12 residues. CDR1 is MNHEY, CDR2 SMNVEV, per germline (reference sequence). CDR3 coding DNA: TGTGCCAGTTCAGGGTTTACAGATACGCAGTATTTT. Protein product: CASSGFTDTQYF.

The V gene is TRBV11-2, the J gene TRBJ2-7; 7 bases map to TRBD2. V dropped 6 bases and J dropped 4; count of bases not matched to a gene: 3. This CDR3 is 12 amino acids long. Germline V gene data show CDR1 as SGHAT and CDR2 as FQNNGV. DNA of the CDR3: TGTGCCAGCAGGTTGGGGGGGTACGAGCAGTACTTC. Amino acid sequence: CASRLGGYEQYF. The full variable domain, in which reference TRBV11-2 and TRBJ2-7 provide the parts outside the CDR3, is EAGVAQSPRYKIIEKRQSVAFWCNPISGHATLYWYQQILGQGPKLLIQFQNNGVVDDSQLPKDRFSAERLKGVDSTLKIQPAKLEDSAVYLCASRLGGYEQYFGPGTRLTVT.

The chain links TRBV2 to TRBJ2-3; 7 bases align to TRBD2. Germline V gene lookup returns CDR1 SNHLY and CDR2 FYNNEI. The CDR3 runs to 14 residues. Germline trimming cut 9 bases from V and 1 base from J; bases unmatched to any gene: 7. DNA for the CDR3: TGTGCCAGTCTGGGGGGGGTACGCACAGATACGCAGTATTTT. It translates to CASLGGVRTDTQYF. Looking up the rest from reference TRBV2 and TRBJ2-3 gives the full variable domain: EPEVTQTPSHQVTQMGQEVILRCVPISNHLYFYWYRQILGQKVEFLVSFYNNEISEKSEIFDDQFSVERPDGSNFTLKIRSTKLEDSAMYFCASLGGVRTDTQYFGPGTRLTVL.

This clone has a single count. The J gene is TRBJ2-1, the V gene TRBV19, with D unresolved. V lost 2 bases, J lost 6 bases, and 11 bases lay in between. Germline CDR1 is LNHDA and CDR2 is SQIVND (reference sequence). The length of the CDR3 is 14 residues. CDR3 nucleotides: TGTGCCAGTAGTATATGGAGTACGCGCAATGAGCAGTTCTTC. Translated, it gives CASSIWSTRNEQFF.